This passage covers 25 T cell receptor beta chains from one sample sequenced in a study of beta chain features in type 1 diabetes (dated by TCRdb to 2017 to 2018). The library was prepared using the immunoSEQ multiplex PCR assay. The entire amount of isolated RNA was reverse transcribed using the High Capacity cDNA Reverse Transcription Kit, so the sequenced TCRB transcripts were expressed ones. TCRdb's version of the immuneACCESS table is confined to in-frame rearrangements and falls short of the full clone set. An unresolved V gene accounts for under half of the shortfall where checked; the remainder is of unknown origin. This sample lists under 350,000 clones; under 8.5% were detected once. More than 0.8% of the sample is taken by the ten largest. Sequenced: central memory CD4+ T cells from blood. The receptors stem from a woman between 18 and 30 years old in good health.

This clone was counted between two and nine times. V usage is TRBV27 and J usage is TRBJ2-2; D not certain. The CDR3 is made up of 13 amino acids. CDR1 and CDR2 (germline): MNHEY, SMNVEV (reference sequence). The V end lost 5 bases, the J end lost 1 base, and 5 bases lay between the germline ends. This CDR3 reads CASSTQNTGELFF. CDR3 in DNA: TGTGCCAGCAGTACACAGAACACCGGGGAGCTGTTTTTT.

In this sample, this clone turned up a few times. V and J are TRBV28 and TRBJ1-2; D is undetermined. CDR3 length: 14 amino acids. Looked up from germline, CDR1 is MDHEN and CDR2 is SYDVKM. Trimming took 4 bases from V and 4 from J, leaving 13 bases between them. The CDR3 bases are TGTGCCAGCAGTTCCCCCGGGTACCCCTATGGCTACACCTTC. This gives the protein CASSSPGYPYGYTF.

This clone was detected a few times. The chain uses TRBV28 and TRBJ1-1, with a tentative D call TRBD1 (5 bases). Germline V gives CDR1 MDHEN, CDR2 SYDVKM. This CDR3 comprises 14 residues. V was cut by 3 bases and J by 4 bases, with 12 bases left in between. The CDR3 DNA reads TGTGCCAGCAGTTTGCCAGGGTGGTCCACTGAAGCTTTCTTT. Its translation: CASSLPGWSTEAFF.

The chain carries TRBV2 and TRBJ1-4; no clear D. Trimming shortened V by 8 bases and J by 8 bases, and 9 bases separated the two germline ends. The CDR3 extends over 11 amino acids. CDR1 and CDR2 from the germline V gene are SNHLY and FYNNEI. The CDR3 sequence: CASALGEKLFF. The CDR3 coding sequence is TGTGCCAGCGCACTGGGGGAAAAACTGTTTTTT. The whole variable domain, filled in from reference TRBV2 and TRBJ1-4, reads EPEVTQTPSHQVTQMGQEVILRCVPISNHLYFYWYRQILGQKVEFLVSFYNNEISEKSEIFDDQFSVERPDGSNFTLKIRSTKLEDSAMYFCASALGEKLFFGSGTQLSVL.

The chain combines TRBV29-1 with TRBJ1-1; 7 bases line up with TRBD1. Germline CDR1 reads SQVTM; CDR2 reads ANQGSEA. Trimming cost V 4 bases and J 0 bases; bases outside gene matches: 8. The CDR3 length is 15 residues. CDR3 residues: CSVGGSGTVNTEAFF. The CDR3 DNA follows: TGCAGCGTTGGGGGTTCCGGGACAGTGAACACTGAAGCTTTCTTT.

The chain is built from TRBV6-6 and TRBJ1-1; D not resolved. The V gene's germline CDR1 is MNHNY and CDR2 SVGAGI (reference sequence). The CDR3 length is 16 residues. V was cut by 3 bases and J by 7 bases, with 21 bases left in between. This chain's CDR3 is CASSYPQDAQALEAFF. The CDR3 bases are TGTGCCAGCAGTTATCCCCAGGACGCCCAGGCCCTTGAAGCTTTCTTT.

V and J are TRBV2 and TRBJ2-7; D unresolved. The CDR3 is 12 residues long. Per the germline V gene, CDR1 is SNHLY and CDR2 is FYNNEI. Trimming pared 7 bases from V and 3 bases from J, leaving 10 bases between. The CDR3 coding sequence is TGTGCCAGCATGCGGATCCTCTACGAGCAGTACTTC. It yields the protein CASMRILYEQYF.

The rearrangement links TRBV7-3 to TRBJ2-6; 7 positions match TRBD1. V lost 2 bases to trimming and J lost 3 bases; unmatched junction nucleotides: 7. This CDR3 contains 17 residues. Germline V gene data show CDR1 as SGHTA and CDR2 as FQGTGA. CDR3 loop: CASSLEATGVGANVLTF. CDR3 nucleotides: TGTGCCAGCAGCTTAGAAGCCACAGGGGTTGGGGCCAACGTCCTGACTTTC.

The chain carries TRBV5-1 and TRBJ1-1, with D hard to call. V gave up 0 bases and J gave up 1 base, with 10 bases separating them. This CDR3 has 15 residues. The V gene's germline CDR1 is SGHRS and CDR2 YFSETQ. CDR3 sequence (DNA): TGCGCCAGCAGCTTGGTGGTGGGATCGAACACTGAAGCTTTCTTT. Translated: CASSLVVGSNTEAFF.

This clone came up many times. V gene TRBV18 combines with J gene TRBJ1-2; 8 bases match TRBD1. CDR1 and CDR2 (germline): KGHSH, LQKENI. V lost 3 bases to trimming and J lost 7 bases; unmatched junction nucleotides: 10. The CDR3 is made up of 15 amino acids. This CDR3 is CASSPMTGERTGYTF. The CDR3 coding sequence is TGTGCCAGCTCACCGATGACAGGGGAGAGGACTGGCTACACCTTC.

The chain combines TRBV7-2 with TRBJ1-1, with TRBD1 identical over 10 bases. Looked up from germline, CDR1 is SGHTA and CDR2 is FQGNSA. The CDR3 is 16 residues long. J was trimmed by 4 bases and V by 2 bases; bases with no gene match: 7. The CDR3 loop is CASSLNFRTGGTEAFF. Here the CDR3 DNA reads TGTGCCAGCAGCTTAAATTTTAGGACAGGGGGCACTGAAGCTTTCTTT.

The chain joins TRBV7-9 to TRBJ2-1; the D gene is possibly TRBD1 (5 bases). CDR1 is SEHNR, CDR2 FQNEAQ, per germline (reference sequence). The CDR3 is 13 amino acids. V lost 5 bases and J lost 13, with 18 bases in between. The CDR3 here is CASSPRVGAYQFF. In nucleotides, the CDR3 is TGTGCCAGCAGCCCCAGGGTTGGGGCTTACCAGTTCTTC.

This clone was seen a handful of times. J is TRBJ1-5 and V is TRBV7-2; D is unclear. Trimming stripped 1 base from V and 5 bases from J, with 12 bases between. Germline V gene sequence: CDR1 SGHTA, CDR2 FQGNSA. This CDR3 spans 15 amino acids. The CDR3 loop reads CASSLGAYLDQPQHF. The DNA for the CDR3 is TGTGCCAGCAGCTTAGGGGCCTATCTCGATCAGCCCCAGCATTTT.

This clone was recorded at least ten times. This chain uses TRBV11-3 with TRBJ1-1; D uncertain. The CDR3 length is 13 residues. CDR1 is SGHNT and CDR2 is YENEEA in the germline V gene. Trimming stripped 10 bases from V and 7 bases from J, with 19 bases between. The DNA for the CDR3 is TGTGCCACACACGGAGTAGGCCGCGGTGAAGCTTTCTTT. As protein: CATHGVGRGEAFF.

The V gene is TRBV2, the J gene TRBJ2-7; either TRBD1 or TRBD2 may supply D (5 bases each). The ends were cut back, 9 bases at V and 2 bases at J, with 17 bases in the middle. The CDR3 is 14 residues long. CDR1 is SNHLY and CDR2 is FYNNEI in the germline V gene. DNA for the CDR3: TGTGCCAGTAAATCCGGGACGGACGCCTACGAGCAGTACTTC. Translation gives CASKSGTDAYEQYF.

This clone was seen a handful of times. The CDR3 DNA sequence: TGTGCCAGCAGCTTGGGGTACAGATCCTACAATGAGCAGTTCTTC. This sequence encodes CASSLGYRSYNEQFF. This chain connects TRBV7-2 to TRBJ2-1; D remains ambiguous. Per the germline V gene, CDR1 is SGHTA and CDR2 is FQGNSA. The CDR3 is made up of 15 amino acids. Deletions cut 3 bases from V and 1 base from J, with 10 bases between.

This clone has more than one count but fewer than ten. The rearrangement joins TRBV7-6 to TRBJ1-1; D is unclear. The CDR3 covers 12 residues. With 3 bases removed from V and 6 bases from J, the gap between germline ends came to 8 bases. CDR1 is SGHVS and CDR2 is FNYEAQ in the germline V gene. The CDR3 here is CASSLSRAEAFF. The DNA for the CDR3 is TGTGCCAGCAGCTTGAGTCGCGCTGAAGCTTTCTTT.

This clone was detected only a few times. The chain joins TRBV5-1 to TRBJ1-2, with 10 bases fitting TRBD1. This CDR3 has 13 amino acids. Trimming at V came to 4 bases and at J to 7 bases, leaving 4 bases not matched to a gene. Germline lookup yields CDR1 SGHRS and CDR2 YFSETQ. CDR3 sequence reads: CASSPGQGSGYTF. For the CDR3, the DNA is TGCGCCAGCAGCCCGGGACAGGGGTCTGGCTACACCTTC.

The chain employs TRBV29-1 and TRBJ2-1, with D tentatively TRBD1 or TRBD2 (5 bases each). This CDR3 contains 14 residues. Per germline, CDR1 SQVTM and CDR2 ANQGSEA. V was pared by 3 bases and J by 5 bases, with 14 bases between. CDR3 residues: CSVEGPTMDNEQFF. The DNA for the CDR3 is TGCAGCGTTGAGGGACCGACAATGGACAATGAGCAGTTCTTC.

The table lists this clone with a count of one. V is TRBV7-3 and J is TRBJ2-3; 7 positions agree with TRBD1. This CDR3 contains 14 residues. Germline V gene sequence: CDR1 SGHTA, CDR2 FQGTGA. V lost 5 bases, J lost 1 base, and 3 bases stayed unmatched. The CDR3 DNA follows: TGTGCCAGCAGCCGGGACAGCCGCACAGATACGCAGTATTTT. The encoded protein is CASSRDSRTDTQYF.

This clone was detected ten times or more. This sequence joins TRBV27 and TRBJ2-2, with D possibly called TRBD1 or TRBD2 (5 bases each). The CDR3 totals 15 residues. Trimming took 3 bases from V and 4 from J, leaving 12 bases between them. Germline V gene sequence: CDR1 MNHEY, CDR2 SMNVEV (reference sequence). The DNA for the CDR3 is TGTGCCAGCAGTTTGGGGCGGGCATCCACCGGGGAGCTGTTTTTT. It encodes CASSLGRASTGELFF.

This clone occurred a few times. The chain carries TRBV27 and TRBJ2-7; D remains unclear. Germline CDR1 and CDR2: MNHEY and SMNVEV (reference sequence). Between the trimmed V and J ends, which lost 8 bases and 4 bases, there was a span of 15 bases. This CDR3 comprises 13 residues. The CDR3 DNA follows: TGTGCCAGCTCTACACTGGTTCTATACGAGCAGTACTTC. Translation: CASSTLVLYEQYF.

This clone turned up a few times. The chain employs TRBV4-1 and TRBJ1-3; 12 nucleotides match TRBD1. This CDR3 region has 16 residues. The germline gives CDR1 MGHRA, CDR2 YSYEKL. The ends lost 4 bases at V and 4 bases at J; junction bases unmatched: 5. CDR3 sequence reads: CASSPGQGASGNTIYF. For the CDR3, the DNA is TGCGCCAGCAGCCCGGGACAGGGGGCTTCGGGAAACACCATATATTTT.

Many counts were recorded for this clone. The V and J genes are TRBV7-3 and TRBJ1-1; a possible D gene is TRBD1 (6 bases). The germline V gene has CDR1 SGHTA and CDR2 FQGTGA. V was cut by 5 bases and J by 6 bases, with 16 bases left in between. The CDR3 sequence is 14 residues long. The CDR3 sequence is CASSPQPRGPEAFF. The CDR3 nucleotides are TGTGCCAGCAGCCCCCAACCCAGGGGACCTGAAGCTTTCTTT.

This clone turned up a few times. This rearrangement joins TRBV2 to TRBJ1-5; D remains unclear. V lost 4 bases and J 5 bases, leaving 15 bases between the germline ends. Germline assignment: CDR1 SNHLY and CDR2 FYNNEI. This CDR3 region has 15 residues. This CDR3 is CASSALRGRDQPQHF. CDR3 nucleotide sequence: TGTGCCAGCAGTGCTCTACGCGGGCGCGATCAGCCCCAGCATTTT.